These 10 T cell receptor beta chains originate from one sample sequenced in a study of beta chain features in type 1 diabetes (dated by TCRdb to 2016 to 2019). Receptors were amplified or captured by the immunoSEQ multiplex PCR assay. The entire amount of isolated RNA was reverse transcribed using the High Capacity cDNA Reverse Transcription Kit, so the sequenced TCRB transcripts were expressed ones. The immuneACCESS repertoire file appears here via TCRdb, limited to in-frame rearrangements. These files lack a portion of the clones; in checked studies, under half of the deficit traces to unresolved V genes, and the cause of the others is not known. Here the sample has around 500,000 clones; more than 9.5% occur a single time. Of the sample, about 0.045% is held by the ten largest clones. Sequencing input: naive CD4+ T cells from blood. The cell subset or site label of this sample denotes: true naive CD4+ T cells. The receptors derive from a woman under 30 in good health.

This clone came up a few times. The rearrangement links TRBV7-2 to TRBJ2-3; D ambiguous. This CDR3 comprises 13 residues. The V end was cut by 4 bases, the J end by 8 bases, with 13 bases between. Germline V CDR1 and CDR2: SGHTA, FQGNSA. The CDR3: CASSWASSRTQYF. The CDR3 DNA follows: TGTGCCAGCAGCTGGGCTAGTTCCCGTACGCAGTATTTT.

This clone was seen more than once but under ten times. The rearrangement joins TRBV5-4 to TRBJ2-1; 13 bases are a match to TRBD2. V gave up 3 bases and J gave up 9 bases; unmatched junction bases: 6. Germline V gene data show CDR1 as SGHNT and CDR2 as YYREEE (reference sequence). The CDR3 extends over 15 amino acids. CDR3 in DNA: TGTGCCAGCAGCTCAGGACTAGCGGGAGCCCCTGAGCAGTTCTTC. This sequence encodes CASSSGLAGAPEQFF.

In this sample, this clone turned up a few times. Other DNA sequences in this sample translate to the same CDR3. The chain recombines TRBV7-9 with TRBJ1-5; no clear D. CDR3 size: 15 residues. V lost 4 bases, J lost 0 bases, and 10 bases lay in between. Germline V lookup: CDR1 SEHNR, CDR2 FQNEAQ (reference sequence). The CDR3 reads CASSSTGGSNQPQHF. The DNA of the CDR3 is TGTGCCAGCAGCTCTACCGGAGGTAGCAATCAGCCCCAGCATTTT.

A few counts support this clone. The CDR3 loop reads CATGPGQGTDTQYF. The CDR3 nucleotides are TGTGCCACCGGACCGGGACAGGGCACAGATACGCAGTATTTT. The V call is TRBV9, the J call TRBJ2-3; 8 bases are shared with TRBD1. J was trimmed by 1 base and V by 9 bases; bases with no gene match: 7. The CDR3 runs 14 residues. Germline V gene sequence: CDR1 SGDLS, CDR2 YYNGEE.

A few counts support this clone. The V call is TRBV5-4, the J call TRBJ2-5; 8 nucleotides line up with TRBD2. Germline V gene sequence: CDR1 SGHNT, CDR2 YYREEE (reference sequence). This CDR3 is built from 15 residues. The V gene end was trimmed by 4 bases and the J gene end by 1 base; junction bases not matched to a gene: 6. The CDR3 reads CASSLGGALQETQYF. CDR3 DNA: TGTGCCAGCAGCCTCGGGGGGGCTCTCCAAGAGACCCAGTACTTC.

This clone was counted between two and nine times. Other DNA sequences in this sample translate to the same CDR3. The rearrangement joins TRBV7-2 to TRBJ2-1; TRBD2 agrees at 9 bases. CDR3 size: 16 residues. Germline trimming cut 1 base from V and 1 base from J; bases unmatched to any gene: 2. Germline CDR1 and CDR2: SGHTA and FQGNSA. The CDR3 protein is CASSLGLAGSYNEQFF. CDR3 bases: TGTGCCAGCAGCTTAGGTCTAGCGGGATCCTACAATGAGCAGTTCTTC.

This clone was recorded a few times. The CDR3 here is CSVPGTGNQPQHF. In DNA form, the CDR3 reads TGCAGCGTACCCGGGACAGGAAACCAGCCCCAGCATTTT. The chain is built from TRBV29-1 and TRBJ1-5; 8 bases match TRBD1. The CDR3 sequence is 13 residues long. Per the germline V gene, CDR1 is SQVTM and CDR2 is ANQGSEA. V trimming: 6 bases; J trimming: 7 bases; junction bases outside the gene matches: 8.

CDR3 region: CASSSLGTGGQYF. In nucleotides, the CDR3 is TGTGCCAGCAGCTCCCTGGGGACCGGGGGCCAGTATTTT. The genes are TRBV7-9 and TRBJ2-3; D might be TRBD1 or TRBD2, each matching 6 bases. The V and J ends lost 4 bases and 12 bases respectively, with 17 bases between them. CDR1 is SEHNR, CDR2 FQNEAQ, per germline (reference sequence). The CDR3 has 13 residues.

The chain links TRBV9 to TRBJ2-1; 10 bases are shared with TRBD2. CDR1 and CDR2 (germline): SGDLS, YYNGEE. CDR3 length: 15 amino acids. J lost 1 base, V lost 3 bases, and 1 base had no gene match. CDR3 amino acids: CASSEREGSYNEQFF. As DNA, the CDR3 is TGTGCCAGCAGCGAGCGGGAGGGATCCTACAATGAGCAGTTCTTC.

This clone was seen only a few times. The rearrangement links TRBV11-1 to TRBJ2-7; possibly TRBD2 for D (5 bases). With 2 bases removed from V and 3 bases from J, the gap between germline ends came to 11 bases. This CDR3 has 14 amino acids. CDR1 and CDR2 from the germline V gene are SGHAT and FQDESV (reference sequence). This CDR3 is CASSLLGGNYEQYF. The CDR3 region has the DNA TGTGCCAGCAGCTTACTAGGAGGAAACTACGAGCAGTACTTC.